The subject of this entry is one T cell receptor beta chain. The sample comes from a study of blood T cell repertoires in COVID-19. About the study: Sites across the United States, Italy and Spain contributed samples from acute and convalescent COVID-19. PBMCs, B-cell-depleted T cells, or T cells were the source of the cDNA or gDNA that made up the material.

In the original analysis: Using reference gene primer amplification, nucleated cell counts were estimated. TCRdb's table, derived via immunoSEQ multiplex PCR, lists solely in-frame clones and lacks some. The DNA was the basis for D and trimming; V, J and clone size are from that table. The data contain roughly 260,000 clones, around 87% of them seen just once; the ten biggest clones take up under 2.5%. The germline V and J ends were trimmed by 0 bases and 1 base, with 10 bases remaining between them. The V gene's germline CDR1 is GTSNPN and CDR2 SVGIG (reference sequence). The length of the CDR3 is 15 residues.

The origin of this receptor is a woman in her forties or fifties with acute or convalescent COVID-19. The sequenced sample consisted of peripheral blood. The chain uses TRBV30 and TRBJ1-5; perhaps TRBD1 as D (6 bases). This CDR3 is CAWSVGAASNQPQHF. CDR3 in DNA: TGTGCCTGGAGTGTGGGGGCGGCGAGCAATCAGCCCCAGCATTTT.